The following is a TCR beta chain sequence with its context. The CDR3 spans 16 residues. Germline V gene sequence: CDR1 SGHTA, CDR2 FQGNSA. Trimming took 4 bases from V and 0 from J; bases not matched to a gene: 6. The method was immunoSEQ multiplex PCR; TCRdb's version includes in-frame clones alone and lacks a portion of them. This sample has about 92,000 clones, with 80% found just once. The data are from a study of blood T cell repertoires in COVID-19. In the study overall: From T cells, B-cell-depleted T cells, or PBMCs came the material, which was cDNA or gDNA.

The rearrangement links TRBV7-2 to TRBJ2-7; 10 bases are shared with TRBD2. The sequence was collected from a man aged 50-60 years who had recovered from COVID-19. Sequenced sample: peripheral blood. In nucleotides, the CDR3 is TGTGCCAGCAGCTACACTAGCGGGATCAGCTCCTACGAGCAGTACTTC. Translation gives CASSYTSGISSYEQYF.